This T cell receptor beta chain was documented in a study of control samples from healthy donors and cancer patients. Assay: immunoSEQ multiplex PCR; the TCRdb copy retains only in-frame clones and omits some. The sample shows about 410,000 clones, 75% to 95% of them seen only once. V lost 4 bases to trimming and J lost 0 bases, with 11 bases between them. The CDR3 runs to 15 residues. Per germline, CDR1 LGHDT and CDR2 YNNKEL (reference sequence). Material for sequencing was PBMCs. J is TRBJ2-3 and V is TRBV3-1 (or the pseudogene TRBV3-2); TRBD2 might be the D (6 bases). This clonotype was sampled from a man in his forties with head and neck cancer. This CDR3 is CASSLSGSSTDTQYF. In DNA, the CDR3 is TGTGCCAGCAGCCTCAGCGGGTCTAGCACAGATACGCAGTATTTT.